This T cell receptor beta chain was retrieved from a study of T cells in Graves' hyperthyroidism and ophthalmopathy (dated by TCRdb to between 2018 and 2020). Turning to the overall study: To identify TCR V-J signatures that set the groups apart, the researchers used a discovery cohort of about a hundred patients, made up of roughly 45 with Graves' ophthalmopathy and about 55 with stable Graves' hyperthyroidism. Whether ophthalmopathy could be predicted prospectively was tested in an independent validation cohort made up of 18 to 20 hyperthyroidism patients plus 17 patients who later progressed to ophthalmopathy. The approximately 98 discovery patients were randomly divided into training and test sets at a 7:3 ratio. In about 6 Graves' hyperthyroidism patients, the study also compared T-cell repertoires from thyroid tissue with T-cell repertoires from blood. Following sampling, methimazole starting at 30 mg daily was given to hyperthyroidism patients, and high-dose intravenous methylprednisolone was given to ophthalmopathy patients. The paper reports TCR Vbeta CDR3 sequencing of roughly 140 peripheral blood samples: under 45 ophthalmopathy, under 80 hyperthyroidism and some 17 progressor patients.

The study excluded patients with uncontrolled infections, other autoimmune diseases, pregnancy or lactation. Diagnoses were based on clinical symptoms, serum thyroxine and TRAb, thyroid ultrasound and orbital computed tomography. Trizol reagent was used to extract total RNA, and RNA quality was then checked on an Agilent 2100 Bioanalyzer. Amplification of TCR beta CDR3 regions was carried out from RNA transcripts. For the first round of RT-PCR on the TCR CDR3, the HTBI primer set was used together with the Qiagen OneStep RT-PCR kit. Libraries were constructed in a second round of multiplex PCR, after which size selection and purification were carried out. Sequencing of the libraries was done on an Illumina HiSeq2000 using paired-end 100 bp reads. The paper's data handling went like this. SOAPnuke was used to process the raw data, with reads discarded if the reads contained adapters or uncalled bases, had a mean Phred below 15, or lacked an exact constant-primer or identifier match. High-quality paired reads were merged using COPE v1.2.5, and each unique nucleotide sequence was defined as a clonotype. MiTCR v1.1 was used to align clonotypes to the IMGT TRBV, TRBD and TRBJ reference segments. The analysis was restricted to V-J combinations with a frequency above 0.0001, which together covered 99.2% of the repertoires. The TCS score was defined as F50 (clonal expansion) divided by E x V (chaos), with BLOSUM62-based TCRdist calculated between CDR3 peptides within each V-J. Welch's t-statistics and random forest reduced roughly 530 V-J features to 13, which were used in a naive Bayes classifier (R e1071). The similarity between thyroid and blood repertoires was quantified using the Morisita-Horn index. TCRdb trimmed public reads at Q25 via fastp, called clones via MiXCR and kept in-frame beta chains. Records with the same CDR3 protein are collapsed into one entry carrying the most frequent genes and DNA. The V and J calls follow TCRdb's processing rather than the paper's. Present in this sample are about 570,000 distinct CDR3 sequences, more than 45% of which were seen just once. 15% to 20% of the sample is in the top ten clones.

Comment on this clonotype: Its cognate antigen has yet to be identified. No clone much larger than this one lies a single base away; base qualities are absent.

V lost 5 bases and J lost 2 bases, and the count of bases not matched to a germline gene is 6. CDR1 is given as DFQATT and CDR2 as SNEGSKA, both from the germline V gene (reference sequence). The CDR3, cysteine through phenylalanine, is 14 amino acids long. The retained sequence is limited to the CDR3, 42 bases, with the frame set at the first base. Broad study findings and their caveats: In validation, the model predicted progression to ophthalmopathy a median of around six months before onset, with roughly 71% sensitivity and 72.22% specificity. Most expanded thyroid clonotypes (frequency above 0.001) were also found in blood, which suggests that blood repertoires may mirror thyroid immune responses. No statistical method was used to fix the sample size in advance, and group allocation was not hidden from the investigators. In cross-validation, a model built on a 13 V-J signature told ophthalmopathy apart from stable hyperthyroidism with 87.88% sensitivity and roughly 83% specificity, and in testing the same model reached 80%/75%.

The chain is made from TRBV20-1 and TRBJ2-7; the central 10 bases match TRBD2. This clonotype was sampled from an adult woman with Graves' disease, either hyperthyroidism or ophthalmopathy (not recorded which). The sequencing sample was made of peripheral blood or thyroid tissue (not recorded which). The CDR3 protein sequence reads: CSAGAGGRTYEQYF. Here is the DNA: TGCAGTGCTGGAGCGGGAGGGAGAACCTACGAGCAGTACTTC.